Listed below are T cell receptor beta chains from one sample, sequenced in a study of T-cell reconstitution after alpha-beta-depleted transplantation in children. Using its own MiXCR run on the PCR reads, TCRdb lists one record per CDR3 protein. The table includes approximately 170,000 distinct CDR3 sequences, more than 9.5% detected once. This sample comprised PBMCs, obtained before TCRalphabeta/CD19-depleted stem cell transplant. These receptor sequences come from a boy between 2 and 15 years old with acute myeloid leukemia, due to receive a stem cell transplant. Each CDR3 is given with its conserved first and last residue.

V gene: TRBV10-3; CDR3 protein: CAISESTLSDTQYF
V gene: TRBV5-4; CDR3 protein: CAGGLAGGSDTQYF
V gene: TRBV30; CDR3 protein: CAWSLVAGGYEQYF
V gene: TRBV20-1; CDR3 protein: CSAGQGNSPLHF
V gene: TRBV12-3/TRBV12-4; CDR3 protein: CASSAGGLEETQYF
V gene: TRBV3-1; CDR3 protein: CASSQEGAWYNEQFF
V gene: TRBV7-2; CDR3 protein: CASSSTSGSFDEQFF
V gene: TRBV10-3; CDR3 protein: CAISSDSGAGELFF
V gene: TRBV12-3/TRBV12-4; CDR3 protein: CASSFGPSSRNTIYF
V gene: TRBV12-3/TRBV12-4; CDR3 protein: CASRDLAGVDNEQFF
V gene: TRBV20-1; CDR3 protein: CCARFPAPGDGARSTGELFF
V gene: TRBV12-3/TRBV12-4; CDR3 protein: CASSLRLRETQYF
V gene: TRBV20-1; CDR3 protein: CSASPTLAVNGNEQFF
V gene: TRBV5-1; CDR3 protein: CASRGPRATEAFF
V gene: TRBV7-2; CDR3 protein: CASSTTSGGTPDTQYF
V gene: TRBV5-1; CDR3 protein: CASSSQGDAYEQYF
V gene: TRBV6-1; CDR3 protein: CASRGIGSGANVLTF
V gene: TRBV7-2; CDR3 protein: CASSLGLVEQFF
V gene: TRBV9; CDR3 protein: CASSVELGESSGNTIYF
V gene: TRBV11-2; CDR3 protein: CASSWRPRAGVGTDTQYF
V gene: TRBV27; CDR3 protein: CASGQVRDSPLHF
V gene: TRBV28; CDR3 protein: CASSRPTYGYTF
V gene: TRBV5-5; CDR3 protein: CASSSRVSALMNTEAFF
V gene: TRBV5-1; CDR3 protein: CASCPGRNNSPLHF
V gene: TRBV24-1; CDR3 protein: CATASGSSTDTQYF
V gene: TRBV25-1; CDR3 protein: CASSDPGPGEKLFF